This T cell receptor (beta chain) is from a study of blood T cell repertoires in COVID-19. Study summary: From T cells, B-cell-depleted T cells, or PBMCs came the material, which was cDNA or gDNA.

The CDR3 length is 12 residues. V dropped 3 bases and J dropped 8; count of bases not matched to a gene: 3. Germline CDR1 is GTSNPN and CDR2 is SVGIG (reference sequence). Authors' analysis steps: Reference gene primer amplification gave nucleated cell count estimates. Clones were sequenced by immunoSEQ multiplex PCR, and TCRdb holds only the in-frame ones, with some missing. Clonal size and the V and J genes are those of that table, whereas D and trimming came from the DNA. In the table there are 150,000 to 200,000 clones, approximately 95% of which are singletons. Sequencing was carried out using peripheral blood. The gene calls are TRBV30 and TRBJ2-1; 8 bases line up with TRBD1. The source of this sequence is a woman between 55 and 75 years old with COVID-19, enrolled during active disease. CDR3 sequence: CAWSQGAYEQFF. The CDR3 nucleotides are TGTGCCTGGAGCCAGGGGGCATATGAGCAGTTCTTC.